This section outlines one T cell receptor beta chain sequence together with its context. Some clones are missing from TCRdb's copy, which holds only in-frame ones; the method was immunoSEQ multiplex PCR. This sample has roughly 170,000 clones, with under 90% found just once. CDR3 length: 15 amino acids. Germline-derived CDR1 and CDR2 are SEHNR and FQNEAQ (reference sequence). Trimming took off 0 bases at V and 5 bases at J, with 13 bases between the two ends. The data originate from a study of blood T cell repertoires in COVID-19. This clonotype was sampled from a man in his forties or fifties who had recovered from COVID-19. What was sequenced was PBMCs or T cells enriched from blood (not recorded which). The chain is built from TRBV7-9 and TRBJ1-2; D might be TRBD1 (5 bases). The CDR3 is CASSLAGGDSYGYTF. CDR3 bases: TGTGCCAGCAGCTTAGCGGGGGGAGACTCATATGGCTACACCTTC.